This is a list of T cell receptor beta chains from one sample in a study of blood T cell repertoires in COVID-19. TCRdb's table, derived via immunoSEQ multiplex PCR, lists solely in-frame clones and lacks some. The sample has 200,000 to 300,000 clones, more than 70% seen once. Sequenced sample: PBMCs or T cells enriched from blood (not recorded which). Every receptor here comes from a middle-aged woman with acute COVID-19. CDR3s include the opening cysteine and the closing phenylalanine or tryptophan. D genes are given only for firm matches. A clone size is listed for some rows: how often the clone was seen (once, few, many), or a class if it is expanded.

clone_size j_call v_call cdr3_length d_call cdr3_aa cdr3_nt
- TRBJ1-6 TRBV5-1 13 - CASSYKLGGPLHF TGCGCCAGCAGTTACAAGCTCGGAGGGCCCCTCCACTTT
- TRBJ1-5 TRBV2 16 - CASSALGGGGDQPQHF TGTGCCAGCAGTGCCCTGGGTGGGGGAGGGGATCAGCCCCAGCATTTT
once TRBJ2-1 TRBV10-3 19 TRBD2 CAISGGTSGRNNPGNEQFF TGTGCCATCAGTGGGGGGACTAGCGGGAGGAATAATCCGGGGAATGAGCAGTTCTTC
- TRBJ2-1 TRBV6-4 16 TRBD2 CASSDPPGTNYNEQFF TGTGCCAGCAGTGACCCGCCCGGGACTAACTACAATGAGCAGTTCTTC
- TRBJ1-2 TRBV14 13 - CASSPHGNYGYTF TGTGCCAGCAGCCCGCACGGTAACTATGGCTACACCTTC
- TRBJ2-1 TRBV4-3 15 - CASSQGPSSYNEQFF TGCGCCAGCAGCCAGGGGCCGAGCTCCTACAATGAGCAGTTCTTC
- TRBJ1-1 TRBV29-1 16 TRBD1 CSVVLRGRIVNTEAFF TGCAGCGTTGTGCTCAGGGGGCGAATAGTGAACACTGAAGCTTTCTTT
- TRBJ1-2 TRBV7-2 12 TRBD1 CASSIQGYGYTF TGTGCCAGCAGCATACAGGGGTATGGCTACACCTTC
- TRBJ2-5 TRBV21-1 15 - CASRNRDTSLETQYF TGTGCCAGCAGAAACCGGGACACCTCGTTGGAGACCCAGTACTTC
- TRBJ1-1 TRBV12-2 16 - CASRLGGGDKNTEAFF TGTGCAAGTCGCTTAGGGGGAGGGGATAAGAACACTGAAGCTTTCTTT
- TRBJ2-1 TRBV24-1 15 TRBD2 CATSTSGRADNEQFF TGTGCCACCAGTACTAGCGGGAGGGCCGACAATGAGCAGTTCTTC
- TRBJ2-7 TRBV7-8 14 TRBD1 CASSQNQGAYEQYF TGTGCCAGCAGCCAGAACCAGGGGGCCTACGAGCAGTACTTC
- TRBJ1-1 TRBV28 14 - CASLEGVMNTEAFF TGTGCCAGCCTCGAGGGGGTCATGAACACTGAAGCTTTCTTT
- TRBJ2-1 TRBV28 15 TRBD2 CASSFPSGRAAEQFF TGTGCCAGCAGTTTCCCTAGCGGGAGGGCCGCTGAGCAGTTCTTC
- TRBJ2-7 TRBV4-1 18 TRBD2 CASSQFSGLAGNSYEQYF TGCGCCAGCAGCCAATTCTCGGGCCTAGCGGGTAACTCCTACGAGCAGTACTTC
- TRBJ1-1 TRBV5-4 14 - CASSQDSINTEAFF TGTGCCAGCAGCCAAGACAGCATTAACACTGAAGCTTTCTTT
- TRBJ1-5 TRBV29-1 13 - CSVGAGVDQPQHF TGCAGCGTGGGGGCAGGGGTCGATCAGCCCCAGCATTTT
- TRBJ1-2 TRBV7-9 15 - CASSDGGASGYGYTF TGTGCCAGCAGCGATGGAGGGGCTAGCGGCTATGGCTACACCTTC
- TRBJ2-2 TRBV19 16 TRBD1 CASSAQGAPNTGELFF TGTGCCAGTAGCGCACAGGGGGCTCCGAACACCGGGGAGCTGTTTTTT
- TRBJ2-6 TRBV27 16 - CASIWERTLWANVLTF TGTGCCAGCATTTGGGAGCGGACGTTATGGGCCAACGTCCTGACTTTC
- TRBJ2-7 TRBV5-4 14 TRBD1 CASSPTGVSYEQYF TGTGCCAGCAGCCCTACAGGGGTCTCCTACGAGCAGTACTTC
- TRBJ2-1 TRBV7-9 15 - CASSLIGGSYNEQFF TGTGCCAGCAGCTTAATCGGGGGCTCCTACAATGAGCAGTTCTTC
- TRBJ1-1 TRBV28 12 - CASSFSGSEAFF TGTGCCAGCAGTTTCTCGGGGAGTGAAGCTTTCTTT
- TRBJ1-2 TRBV5-1 15 TRBD1 CASSLGTVINYGYTF TGCGCCAGCAGCTTAGGGACAGTTATAAACTATGGCTACACCTTC
- TRBJ1-2 TRBV14 13 - CASSPRTGDGYTF TGTGCCAGCAGCCCCAGGACGGGGGACGGCTACACCTTC
- TRBJ2-2 TRBV19 16 TRBD2 CASSKGGTRGTGELFF TGTGCCAGTAGTAAGGGGGGGACTAGAGGCACCGGGGAGCTGTTTTTT
- TRBJ1-2 TRBV7-9 12 - CASSENRDGYTF TGTGCCAGCAGCGAAAACAGAGATGGCTACACCTTC
- TRBJ2-1 TRBV9 15 TRBD2 CASSPGSGSYNEQFF TGTGCCAGCAGTCCCGGTAGCGGGAGTTACAATGAGCAGTTCTTC
- TRBJ1-4 TRBV28 14 - CATSLYYGGEKLFF TGTGCCACCAGTTTATATTACGGGGGTGAAAAACTGTTTTTT
- TRBJ2-1 TRBV4-1 16 TRBD2 CASSQVGRASYNEQFF TGCGCCAGCAGCCAAGTCGGGAGGGCCTCCTACAATGAGCAGTTCTTC
- TRBJ1-2 TRBV13 13 - CASSREANYGYTF TGTGCCAGCAGCCGAGAAGCTAACTATGGCTACACCTTC
- TRBJ2-5 TRBV2 12 - CASSASEETQYF TGTGCCAGCAGCGCCAGCGAAGAGACCCAGTACTTC
- TRBJ2-1 TRBV19 15 - CASTRSASSYNEQFF TGTGCCAGTACCCGCAGCGCGAGCTCCTACAATGAGCAGTTCTTC
- TRBJ1-1 TRBV5-1 17 - CASSYRRFGGLNTEAFF TGCGCCAGCAGCTACCGTAGGTTCGGGGGTCTGAACACTGAAGCTTTCTTT
- TRBJ1-1 TRBV28 14 TRBD1 CASTQWGTVLEAFF TGTGCCAGCACCCAATGGGGGACAGTGCTTGAAGCTTTCTTT
- TRBJ2-3 TRBV5-8 16 TRBD2 CASSLGLAGNTDTQYF TGTGCCAGCAGCTTGGGACTAGCGGGGAACACAGATACGCAGTATTTT
- TRBJ1-2 TRBV4-3 15 TRBD1 CASSKRDRGLDGYTF TGCGCCAGCAGCAAACGGGACAGGGGATTGGATGGCTACACCTTC
- TRBJ1-6 TRBV5-4 15 - CASSLGVGRGSPLHF TGTGCCAGCAGCTTGGGAGTGGGGCGCGGTTCACCCCTCCACTTT
few TRBJ1-2 TRBV4-2 15 - CASSLNRVSDYGYTF TGTGCCAGCAGCTTAAACAGGGTTTCGGACTATGGCTACACCTTC
- TRBJ2-1 TRBV11-3 15 - CASSLEPGLLNEQFF TGTGCCAGCAGCTTGGAACCGGGACTGCTCAATGAGCAGTTCTTC
- TRBJ1-3 TRBV11-2 14 TRBD1 CASSSQGAGNTIYF TGTGCCAGCAGTTCACAGGGGGCTGGAAACACCATATATTTT
- TRBJ1-3 TRBV4-3 15 - CASSQGEAAGNTIYF TGCGCCAGCAGCCAAGGAGAGGCAGCTGGAAACACCATATATTTT
- TRBJ1-3 TRBV7-9 15 - CASSLEAGFGNTIYF TGTGCCAGCAGCTTAGAAGCGGGGTTTGGAAACACCATATATTTT
- TRBJ2-7 TRBV28 15 TRBD1 CASRPRTGGTYEQYF TGTGCCAGCAGGCCAAGGACAGGGGGTACCTACGAGCAGTACTTC
- TRBJ1-2 TRBV28 12 - CASAGTNYGYTF TGTGCCAGCGCCGGGACTAACTATGGCTACACCTTC
- TRBJ1-1 TRBV11-2 13 - CASSLTANTEAFF TGTGCCAGCAGTTTGACAGCTAACACTGAAGCTTTCTTT
- TRBJ1-5 TRBV7-9 16 - CASSSMTGPSNQPQHF TGTGCCAGCAGCTCAATGACAGGCCCTAGCAATCAGCCCCAGCATTTT
- TRBJ2-1 TRBV3-1/TRBV3-2 11 - CASSSRDEQFF TGTGCCAGCAGCAGCAGGGATGAGCAGTTCTTC
- TRBJ2-1 TRBV7-8 13 TRBD1 CASSVRGRNEQFF TGTGCCAGCAGCGTCAGGGGGCGGAATGAGCAGTTCTTC
- TRBJ2-1 TRBV7-2 14 - CASSLDFSLDEQFF TGTGCCAGCAGCTTAGATTTCAGTCTCGATGAGCAGTTCTTC
- TRBJ1-5 TRBV20-1 15 - CSASGARHGNQPQHF TGCAGTGCTAGTGGGGCGAGACACGGCAATCAGCCCCAGCATTTT
- TRBJ2-5 TRBV18 14 - CASSPPTLQETQYF TGTGCCAGCTCACCACCTACTCTCCAAGAGACCCAGTACTTC